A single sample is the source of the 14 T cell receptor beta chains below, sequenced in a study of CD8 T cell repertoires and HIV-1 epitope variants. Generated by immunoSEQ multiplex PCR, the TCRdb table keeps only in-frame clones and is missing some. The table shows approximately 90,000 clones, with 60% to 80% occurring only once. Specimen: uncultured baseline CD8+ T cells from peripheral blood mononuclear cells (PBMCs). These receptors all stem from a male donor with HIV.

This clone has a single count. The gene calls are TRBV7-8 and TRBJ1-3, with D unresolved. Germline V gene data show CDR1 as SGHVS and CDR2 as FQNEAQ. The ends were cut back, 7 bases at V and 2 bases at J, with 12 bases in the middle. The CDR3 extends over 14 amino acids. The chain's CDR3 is CASTLGVAGNTIYF. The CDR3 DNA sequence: TGTGCCAGCACCCTTGGGGTTGCTGGAAACACCATATATTTT.

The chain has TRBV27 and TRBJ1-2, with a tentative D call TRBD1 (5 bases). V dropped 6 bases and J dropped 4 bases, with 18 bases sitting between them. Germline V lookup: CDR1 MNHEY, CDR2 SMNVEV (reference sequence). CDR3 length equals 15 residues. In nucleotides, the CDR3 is TGTGCCAGCAGGGGAGGGGCGCTAGGGACCTATGGCTACACCTTC. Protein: CASRGGALGTYGYTF.

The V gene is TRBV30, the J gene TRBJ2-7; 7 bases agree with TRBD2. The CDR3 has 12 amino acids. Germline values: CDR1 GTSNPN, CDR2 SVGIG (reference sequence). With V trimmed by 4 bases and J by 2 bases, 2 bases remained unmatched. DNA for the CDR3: TGTGCCTGGAAAAGCGGGGCCTACGAGCAGTACTTC. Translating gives CAWKSGAYEQYF.

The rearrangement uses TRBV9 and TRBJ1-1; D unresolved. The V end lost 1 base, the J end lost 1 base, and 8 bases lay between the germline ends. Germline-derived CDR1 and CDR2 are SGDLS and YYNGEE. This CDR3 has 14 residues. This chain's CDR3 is CASSVNPSNTEAFF. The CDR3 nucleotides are TGTGCCAGCAGCGTAAATCCGTCGAACACTGAAGCTTTCTTT.

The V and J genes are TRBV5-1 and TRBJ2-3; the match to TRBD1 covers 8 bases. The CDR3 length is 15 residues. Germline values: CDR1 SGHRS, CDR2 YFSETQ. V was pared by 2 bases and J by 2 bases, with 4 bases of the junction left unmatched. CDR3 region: CASSFQGQVTDTQYF. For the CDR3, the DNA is TGCGCCAGCAGCTTTCAGGGACAGGTCACAGATACGCAGTATTTT.

CDR3 coding DNA: TGTGCCAGCAACCTTCAGGGGGCTGGAGATACGCAGTATTTT. This gives the protein CASNLQGAGDTQYF. V is TRBV28 and J is TRBJ2-3; TRBD1 matches 8 bases. V shed 7 bases and J 5 bases; nucleotides not matched to a gene: 8. Looked up from germline, CDR1 is MDHEN and CDR2 is SYDVKM. This CDR3 has 14 residues.

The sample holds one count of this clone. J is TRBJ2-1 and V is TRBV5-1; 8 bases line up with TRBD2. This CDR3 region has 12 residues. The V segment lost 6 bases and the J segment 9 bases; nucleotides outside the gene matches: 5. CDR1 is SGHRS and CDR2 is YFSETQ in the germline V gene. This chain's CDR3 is CASTRRGVEQFF. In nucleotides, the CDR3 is TGCGCCAGCACGAGGCGGGGGGTTGAGCAGTTCTTC.

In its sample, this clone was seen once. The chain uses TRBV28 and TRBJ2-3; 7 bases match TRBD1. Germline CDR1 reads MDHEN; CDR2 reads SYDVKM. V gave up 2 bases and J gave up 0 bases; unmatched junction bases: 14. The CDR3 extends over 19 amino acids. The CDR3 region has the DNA TGTGCCAGCAGTTTAATTCGTAGTGGGACAGTAATTAGCACAGATACGCAGTATTTT. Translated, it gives CASSLIRSGTVISTDTQYF.

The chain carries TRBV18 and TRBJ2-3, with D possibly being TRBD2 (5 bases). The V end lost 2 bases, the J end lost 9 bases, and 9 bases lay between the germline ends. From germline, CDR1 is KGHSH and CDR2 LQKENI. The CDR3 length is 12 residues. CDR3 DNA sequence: TGTGCCAGCTCACCAACCTCGGGGACGCAGTATTTT. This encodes CASSPTSGTQYF.

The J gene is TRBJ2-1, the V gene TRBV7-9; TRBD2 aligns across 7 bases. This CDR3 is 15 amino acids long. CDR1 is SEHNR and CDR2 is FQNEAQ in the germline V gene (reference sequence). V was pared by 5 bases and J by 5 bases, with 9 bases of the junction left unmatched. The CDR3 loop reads CASSPPSGNNNEQFF. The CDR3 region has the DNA TGTGCCAGCAGCCCACCCAGCGGGAACAACAATGAGCAGTTCTTC.

DNA for the CDR3: TGTGCCAGCAGTTCATCAGACACACAAAGCTATGGCTACACCTTC. Protein sequence: CASSSSDTQSYGYTF. The rearrangement uses TRBV27 and TRBJ1-2; no definite D call. The ends were cut back, 4 bases at V and 4 bases at J, with 16 bases in the middle. Germline assignment: CDR1 MNHEY and CDR2 SMNVEV (reference sequence). The CDR3 runs 15 residues.

The CDR3 DNA is TGTGCCACCCAACCTGACGCAAGAAACACCATATATTTT. Translating it yields CATQPDARNTIYF. The genes are TRBV28 and TRBJ1-3; no clear D gene. Per germline, CDR1 MDHEN and CDR2 SYDVKM. With 10 bases removed from V and 5 bases from J, the gap between germline ends came to 15 bases. CDR3 length: 13 residues.

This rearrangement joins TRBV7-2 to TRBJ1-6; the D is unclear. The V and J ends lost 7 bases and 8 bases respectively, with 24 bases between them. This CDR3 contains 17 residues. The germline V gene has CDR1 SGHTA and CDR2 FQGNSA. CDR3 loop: CASIPGSSQLRYSPLHF. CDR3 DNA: TGTGCCAGCATTCCGGGGAGCTCCCAGCTGCGGTATTCACCCCTCCACTTT. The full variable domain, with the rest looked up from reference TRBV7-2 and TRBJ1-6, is GAGVSQSPSNKVTEKGKDVELRCDPISGHTALYWYRQSLGQGLEFLIYFQGNSAPDKSGLPSDRFSAERTGGSVSTLTIQRTQQEDSAVYLCASIPGSSQLRYSPLHFGNGTRLTVT.

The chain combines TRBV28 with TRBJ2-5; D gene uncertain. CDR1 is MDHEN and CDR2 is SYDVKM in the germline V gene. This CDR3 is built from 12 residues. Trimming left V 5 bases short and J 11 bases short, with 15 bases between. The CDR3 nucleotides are TGTGCCAGCAGTCGTTACTTCGATGAGCAGTACTTC. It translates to CASSRYFDEQYF.